This T cell receptor (beta chain) emerged from a study of identical twins. TCRdb processed the 5' RACE reads anew with MiXCR; each CDR3 protein has one entry. The repertoire holds 700,000 to 950,000 distinct CDR3 sequences, with around 12% as singletons. The same specimen was also included in a second study, on yellow fever vaccine responses in identical twins.

The receptor's source is a woman aged 18-30 years in good health. The sample was PBMCs.

In DNA form, the CDR3 reads TGTGCCAGCAGCTTAGCGGTAGCTTATGAGCAGTTCTTC. It specifies CASSLAVAYEQFF. The chain recombines TRBV7-2 with TRBJ2-1; unclear D gene. The V end lost 0 bases, the J end lost 8 bases, and 8 bases lay between the germline ends. Germline loops: CDR1 SGHTA, CDR2 FQGNSA. This CDR3 is built from 13 residues.